This T cell receptor beta chain was observed in a study of sequential checkpoint blockade in melanoma. Measured with immunoSEQ multiplex PCR; TCRdb has only the in-frame clones, and not every one. This table holds over 10,000 clones, about four fifths found once. The V end was cut by 2 bases, the J end by 4 bases, with 9 bases between. Germline V lookup: CDR1 LGHNA, CDR2 YSLEER. The CDR3 extends over 14 amino acids. Treatment indicated: randomized to nivolumab then ipilimumab (arm A) or the reverse (arm B). DNA-damaging chemotherapy had not been given to any patient beforehand. Sorted cells were live CD3+CD8+, lacking CD19 and CD56, from PBMCs.

Sequencing was performed on CD8+ T cells sorted from blood (inferred from file names), taken from a patient given nivolumab and ipilimumab in sequence. V usage is TRBV4-3 and J usage is TRBJ2-1; D is undetermined. This TCR derives from a human donor with melanoma. The CDR3: CASSQLTEYNEQFF. CDR3 sequence (DNA): TGCGCCAGCAGCCAATTAACGGAGTACAATGAGCAGTTCTTC.